These T cell receptor beta chains were read from a single sample in a study of T cell responses to AZD1222 COVID-19 vaccine. Clones were sequenced by immunoSEQ multiplex PCR, and TCRdb holds only the in-frame ones, with some missing. Among 120,000 to 150,000 clones listed, under 95% were seen once. The material sequenced was peripheral blood, taken on day 0 of AZD1222 vaccination. These receptors originate from an adult in good health. The CDR3 runs from the conserved cysteine through the conserved F or W. Fields, in order: D gene, V gene, J gene, clone size, CDR3 protein, CDR3 DNA. D genes are given only for firm matches. Clone size is stated in some rows and not others, as once, few, many or a class when expanded.

d_call: TRBD1; v_call: TRBV7-3; j_call: TRBJ2-2; clone_size: -; cdr3_aa: CASSPRDRGKDGELFF; cdr3_nt: TGTGCCAGCAGCCCCCGGGACAGGGGGAAGGACGGGGAGCTGTTTTTT
d_call: -; v_call: TRBV4-1; j_call: TRBJ1-1; clone_size: -; cdr3_aa: CASSPGHFTTEAFF; cdr3_nt: TGCGCCAGCAGCCCCGGCCACTTCACGACTGAAGCTTTCTTT
d_call: -; v_call: TRBV11-2; j_call: TRBJ1-1; clone_size: -; cdr3_aa: CASSFAGEAFF; cdr3_nt: TGTGCCAGCAGCTTTGCCGGGGAAGCTTTCTTT
d_call: -; v_call: TRBV4-3; j_call: TRBJ1-2; clone_size: -; cdr3_aa: CASSQTPPTGLYGYTF; cdr3_nt: TGCGCCAGCAGCCAGACTCCCCCAACAGGGCTCTATGGCTACACCTTC
d_call: -; v_call: TRBV23-1; j_call: TRBJ2-1; clone_size: -; cdr3_aa: CASSPMATLGQFF; cdr3_nt: TGCGCCAGCAGTCCCATGGCGACCCTGGGGCAGTTCTTC
d_call: -; v_call: TRBV20-1; j_call: TRBJ2-1; clone_size: few; cdr3_aa: CSAAGGNEQFF; cdr3_nt: TGCAGTGCTGCCGGGGGCAATGAGCAGTTCTTC
d_call: -; v_call: TRBV19; j_call: TRBJ2-7; clone_size: -; cdr3_aa: CASSSGAGVGYEQYF; cdr3_nt: TGTGCCAGTAGTTCCGGGGCCGGGGTGGGTTACGAGCAGTACTTC
d_call: -; v_call: TRBV7-9; j_call: TRBJ2-7; clone_size: -; cdr3_aa: CASSLVGGASSYEQYF; cdr3_nt: TGTGCCAGCAGCTTAGTGGGCGGGGCTAGCTCCTACGAGCAGTACTTC
d_call: -; v_call: TRBV9; j_call: TRBJ2-1; clone_size: once; cdr3_aa: CASSSPGHNEQFF; cdr3_nt: TGTGCCAGCAGCTCCCCGGGACATAATGAGCAGTTCTTC
d_call: -; v_call: TRBV29-1; j_call: TRBJ2-3; clone_size: -; cdr3_aa: CSGGPRGTQYF; cdr3_nt: TGCAGCGGCGGTCCCCGCGGCACGCAGTATTTT
d_call: -; v_call: TRBV28; j_call: TRBJ1-1; clone_size: -; cdr3_aa: CASSTAGAEAFF; cdr3_nt: TGTGCCAGCAGCACAGCGGGGGCTGAAGCTTTCTTT
d_call: -; v_call: TRBV6-2/TRBV6-3; j_call: TRBJ2-6; clone_size: -; cdr3_aa: CASSYGPYFSGANVLTF; cdr3_nt: TGTGCCAGCAGTTACGGACCCTATTTCTCTGGGGCCAACGTCCTGACTTTC
d_call: -; v_call: TRBV7-2; j_call: TRBJ2-1; clone_size: -; cdr3_aa: CASSITSSPSYNEQFF; cdr3_nt: TGTGCCAGCAGCATAACTAGTTCCCCGTCCTACAATGAGCAGTTCTTC
d_call: -; v_call: TRBV5-1; j_call: TRBJ1-3; clone_size: -; cdr3_aa: CASSLAPLSSGNTIYF; cdr3_nt: TGCGCCAGCAGCTTGGCCCCGCTGAGCTCTGGAAACACCATATATTTT
d_call: -; v_call: TRBV25-1; j_call: TRBJ2-7; clone_size: -; cdr3_aa: CASSESYEQYF; cdr3_nt: TGTGCCAGCAGTGAGTCATACGAGCAGTACTTC
d_call: -; v_call: TRBV5-4; j_call: TRBJ1-2; clone_size: -; cdr3_aa: CASSLKSGSNYGYTF; cdr3_nt: TGTGCCAGCAGCTTGAAATCAGGGAGTAACTATGGCTACACCTTC
d_call: TRBD2; v_call: TRBV6-4; j_call: TRBJ2-3; clone_size: -; cdr3_aa: CASSEGAGGTDTQYF; cdr3_nt: TGTGCCAGCAGTGAGGGTGCGGGGGGGACCGATACGCAGTATTTT
d_call: -; v_call: TRBV4-2; j_call: TRBJ2-2; clone_size: few; cdr3_aa: CASSLERVTGELFF; cdr3_nt: TGTGCCAGCAGCCTCGAGAGGGTGACCGGGGAGCTGTTTTTT
d_call: -; v_call: TRBV7-2; j_call: TRBJ2-7; clone_size: -; cdr3_aa: CASSLGWSSYEQYF; cdr3_nt: TGTGCCAGCAGCTTAGGGTGGTCCTCCTACGAGCAGTACTTC
d_call: -; v_call: TRBV27; j_call: TRBJ2-1; clone_size: -; cdr3_aa: CASSLPGGNEQFF; cdr3_nt: TGTGCCAGCAGTTTACCTGGGGGGAATGAGCAGTTCTTC
d_call: TRBD1; v_call: TRBV5-1; j_call: TRBJ1-6; clone_size: -; cdr3_aa: CASSLGQGRSNSPLHF; cdr3_nt: TGCGCCAGCAGCTTGGGACAGGGGAGGTCCAATTCACCCCTCCACTTT
d_call: -; v_call: TRBV12-3/TRBV12-4; j_call: TRBJ2-7; clone_size: -; cdr3_aa: CASSLRAYEQYF; cdr3_nt: TGTGCCAGCAGTTTACGGGCCTACGAGCAGTACTTC
d_call: TRBD2; v_call: TRBV4-3; j_call: TRBJ2-1; clone_size: -; cdr3_aa: CASSHSLADYNEQFF; cdr3_nt: TGCGCCAGCAGCCACTCACTAGCGGATTACAATGAGCAGTTCTTC
d_call: -; v_call: TRBV30; j_call: TRBJ1-6; clone_size: -; cdr3_aa: CAWTVYHTSFNSPLHF; cdr3_nt: TGTGCCTGGACCGTCTACCACACCAGTTTCAATTCACCCCTCCACTTT
d_call: -; v_call: TRBV4-3; j_call: TRBJ2-7; clone_size: once; cdr3_aa: CASSQVSGYRNEQYF; cdr3_nt: TGCGCCAGCAGCCAAGTTAGTGGCTACCGTAACGAGCAGTACTTC
d_call: -; v_call: TRBV5-1; j_call: TRBJ2-5; clone_size: -; cdr3_aa: CASSALAQETQYF; cdr3_nt: TGCGCCAGCAGTGCCCTGGCCCAAGAGACCCAGTACTTC
d_call: TRBD1; v_call: TRBV6-5; j_call: TRBJ2-7; clone_size: -; cdr3_aa: CASTSSGTGSYEQYF; cdr3_nt: TGTGCCAGCACATCGTCCGGGACAGGCTCCTACGAGCAGTACTTC
d_call: -; v_call: TRBV3-1/TRBV3-2; j_call: TRBJ1-4; clone_size: -; cdr3_aa: CASSPQRRSEKLFF; cdr3_nt: TGTGCCAGCAGCCCACAGCGCCGATCCGAAAAACTGTTTTTT
d_call: -; v_call: TRBV21-1; j_call: TRBJ1-3; clone_size: -; cdr3_aa: CASTKCSGHGPGNTIYF; cdr3_nt: TGTGCCAGCACCAAGTGCTCCGGCCACGGCCCCGGAAACACCATATATTTT
d_call: -; v_call: TRBV12-3/TRBV12-4; j_call: TRBJ1-6; clone_size: -; cdr3_aa: CASSFGNSPLHF; cdr3_nt: TGTGCCAGCAGTTTTGGTAATTCACCCCTCCACTTT
d_call: -; v_call: TRBV11-3; j_call: TRBJ1-1; clone_size: few; cdr3_aa: CASSLESGYEAFF; cdr3_nt: TGTGCCAGCAGCTTGGAGTCCGGATATGAAGCTTTCTTT
d_call: TRBD1; v_call: TRBV27; j_call: TRBJ2-2; clone_size: -; cdr3_aa: CASTPEFGTGSDTGELFF; cdr3_nt: TGTGCCAGTACCCCGGAGTTCGGGACAGGGTCGGACACCGGGGAGCTGTTTTTT
d_call: TRBD1; v_call: TRBV19; j_call: TRBJ1-1; clone_size: -; cdr3_aa: CASSMDRGLNTEAFF; cdr3_nt: TGTGCCAGTAGTATGGACAGGGGATTGAACACTGAAGCTTTCTTT
d_call: -; v_call: TRBV18; j_call: TRBJ1-1; clone_size: -; cdr3_aa: CASSPPSGGTEAFF; cdr3_nt: TGTGCCAGCTCACCACCCTCCGGGGGAACTGAAGCTTTCTTT
d_call: TRBD2; v_call: TRBV7-2; j_call: TRBJ2-1; clone_size: once; cdr3_aa: CASSPGLAATRGGDNEQFF; cdr3_nt: TGTGCCAGCAGCCCCGGACTAGCGGCGACCCGTGGAGGGGACAATGAGCAGTTCTTC
d_call: -; v_call: TRBV9; j_call: TRBJ1-2; clone_size: once; cdr3_aa: CASQNSYGYTF; cdr3_nt: TGTGCCAGCCAGAACTCCTATGGCTACACCTTC
d_call: TRBD1; v_call: TRBV4-2; j_call: TRBJ1-1; clone_size: once; cdr3_aa: CASSRQGDTEAFF; cdr3_nt: TGTGCCAGCAGCCGACAGGGGGACACTGAAGCTTTCTTT
d_call: -; v_call: TRBV2; j_call: TRBJ2-2; clone_size: few; cdr3_aa: CASSVGGPGTGELFF; cdr3_nt: TGTGCCAGCAGTGTAGGAGGGCCCGGCACCGGGGAGCTGTTTTTT
d_call: -; v_call: TRBV6-6; j_call: TRBJ1-1; clone_size: -; cdr3_aa: CASSYGDYTEAFF; cdr3_nt: TGTGCCAGCAGTTACGGGGACTACACTGAAGCTTTCTTT
d_call: -; v_call: TRBV3-1/TRBV3-2; j_call: TRBJ2-6; clone_size: -; cdr3_aa: CASSEEGAGANVLTF; cdr3_nt: TGTGCCAGCAGTGAAGAGGGGGCTGGGGCCAACGTCCTGACTTTC
d_call: -; v_call: TRBV7-9; j_call: TRBJ1-2; clone_size: -; cdr3_aa: CASSLEFGDYGYTF; cdr3_nt: TGTGCCAGCAGCTTAGAATTCGGGGACTATGGCTACACCTTC
d_call: -; v_call: TRBV7-9; j_call: TRBJ2-1; clone_size: -; cdr3_aa: CASRSYNEQFF; cdr3_nt: TGTGCCAGCAGATCCTACAATGAGCAGTTCTTC
d_call: TRBD1; v_call: TRBV3-1/TRBV3-2; j_call: TRBJ1-5; clone_size: -; cdr3_aa: CASSQGQDSNQPQHF; cdr3_nt: TGTGCCAGCAGCCAGGGACAGGATAGCAATCAGCCCCAGCATTTT
d_call: -; v_call: TRBV7-3; j_call: TRBJ2-3; clone_size: -; cdr3_aa: CASSAGLADTDTQYF; cdr3_nt: TGTGCCAGCAGCGCGGGGCTGGCTGACACAGATACGCAGTATTTT
d_call: -; v_call: TRBV28; j_call: TRBJ1-1; clone_size: once; cdr3_aa: CASSFRFTGTLTEAFF; cdr3_nt: TGTGCCAGCAGTTTTCGGTTCACAGGGACTCTCACTGAAGCTTTCTTT
d_call: TRBD1; v_call: TRBV29-1; j_call: TRBJ1-4; clone_size: -; cdr3_aa: CSGFSGGHGEKLFF; cdr3_nt: TGCAGCGGGTTTTCAGGGGGACATGGTGAAAAACTGTTTTTT
d_call: -; v_call: TRBV20-1; j_call: TRBJ1-2; clone_size: -; cdr3_aa: CSASTRVYGYTF; cdr3_nt: TGCAGTGCTAGTACCAGGGTCTATGGCTACACCTTC
d_call: -; v_call: TRBV21-1; j_call: TRBJ2-1; clone_size: -; cdr3_aa: CASSPPGTDDNEQFF; cdr3_nt: TGTGCCAGCAGCCCACCCGGGACAGATGACAATGAGCAGTTCTTC
d_call: -; v_call: TRBV18; j_call: TRBJ1-2; clone_size: -; cdr3_aa: CATQDLLNYGYTF; cdr3_nt: TGTGCGACGCAGGACCTCTTAAACTATGGCTACACCTTC
d_call: -; v_call: TRBV6-2/TRBV6-3; j_call: TRBJ2-7; clone_size: -; cdr3_aa: CASSYSSPLKYF; cdr3_nt: TGTGCCAGCAGTTACTCGAGCCCCTTAAAGTACTTC
d_call: TRBD1; v_call: TRBV10-3; j_call: TRBJ1-1; clone_size: -; cdr3_aa: CAISADRGNTEAFF; cdr3_nt: TGTGCCATCAGTGCTGACAGGGGGAACACTGAAGCTTTCTTT
d_call: -; v_call: TRBV2; j_call: TRBJ1-1; clone_size: -; cdr3_aa: CASSELDMGEFGTEAFF; cdr3_nt: TGTGCCAGCAGTGAATTAGATATGGGGGAGTTTGGCACTGAAGCTTTCTTT
d_call: TRBD1; v_call: TRBV5-6; j_call: TRBJ2-2; clone_size: -; cdr3_aa: CASSLGTGNTGELFF; cdr3_nt: TGTGCCAGCAGCTTGGGGACAGGTAACACCGGGGAGCTGTTTTTT
d_call: TRBD2; v_call: TRBV7-9; j_call: TRBJ2-3; clone_size: -; cdr3_aa: CASSLIGGARTDTQYF; cdr3_nt: TGTGCCAGCAGCTTAATCGGGGGGGCCCGCACAGATACGCAGTATTTT
d_call: -; v_call: TRBV2; j_call: TRBJ1-2; clone_size: -; cdr3_aa: CASSEVRSYGYTF; cdr3_nt: TGTGCCAGCAGTGAGGTGCGAAGCTATGGCTACACCTTC
d_call: TRBD2; v_call: TRBV3-1/TRBV3-2; j_call: TRBJ2-3; clone_size: once; cdr3_aa: CASSHPDGRAADTQYF; cdr3_nt: TGTGCCAGCAGCCACCCCGACGGGAGGGCGGCAGATACGCAGTATTTT
d_call: TRBD1; v_call: TRBV11-1; j_call: TRBJ1-3; clone_size: -; cdr3_aa: CASSRDRVENTIYF; cdr3_nt: TGTGCCAGCAGCCGGGACAGGGTCGAAAACACCATATATTTT